The 5 T cell receptor beta chains below were found in one sample sequenced in a study of T cell responses to AZD1222 COVID-19 vaccine. The assay was immunoSEQ multiplex PCR, and TCRdb's table has in-frame clones only and misses some. This sample carries roughly 150,000 clones, about 91% of them seen once, and the ten largest clones take 1.9%. The specimen comprised peripheral blood, sampled on day 0 of AZD1222 vaccination. The receptors were gathered from an adult in good health.

The genes are TRBV9 and TRBJ1-6, with TRBD1 as a possible D gene (6 bases). Germline CDR1 SGDLS, CDR2 YYNGEE. The CDR3 sequence is 15 residues long. Trimming took 4 bases from V and 4 from J, leaving 12 bases between them. The CDR3 region has the DNA TGTGCCAGCAGCTCTCTGGACAGTTATAATTCACCCCTCCACTTT. Its protein is CASSSLDSYNSPLHF.

The genes are TRBV5-1 and TRBJ2-7, with 8 bases aligning to TRBD2. The trim removed 6 bases at V and 7 bases at J, leaving 9 bases unmatched. The CDR3 runs to 13 residues. Germline V CDR1 and CDR2: SGHRS, YFSETQ. Here the CDR3 DNA reads TGCGCCAGCAACCCCAGCGGGAGTCGGGAGCAGTACTTC. Translated: CASNPSGSREQYF.

The J gene is TRBJ2-7, the V gene TRBV9, with 11 bases lining up with TRBD2. Germline V gene lookup returns CDR1 SGDLS and CDR2 YYNGEE. The length of the CDR3 is 15 residues. The ends lost 4 bases at V and 4 bases at J; junction bases unmatched: 7. CDR3 bases: TGTGCCAGCAGCCCGACCATAGCGGGAGGGTACGAGCAGTACTTC. This encodes CASSPTIAGGYEQYF. Looking up the rest from reference TRBV9 and TRBJ2-7 gives the full variable domain: DSGVTQTPKHLITATGQRVTLRCSPRSGDLSVYWYQQSLDQGLQFLIQYYNGEERAKGNILERFSAQQFPDLHSELNLSSLELGDSALYFCASSPTIAGGYEQYFGPGTRLTVT.

The rearrangement links TRBV5-8 to TRBJ1-1, with D hard to call. V lost 0 bases, J lost 5 bases, and 8 bases lay in between. This CDR3 has 13 residues. Germline CDR1 and CDR2: SGHTS and YDEGEE. In nucleotides, the CDR3 is TGTGCCAGCAGCTTGGGAGGGATTACTGAAGCTTTCTTT. This encodes CASSLGGITEAFF.

This rearrangement joins TRBV6-2 or TRBV6-3 to TRBJ2-1; D may be TRBD2 (6 bases). Germline V gene lookup returns CDR1 MNHEY and CDR2 SVGEGT. The CDR3 spans 18 residues. The V gene lost 0 bases and the J gene lost 3 bases, with 18 bases spanning the gap. The CDR3 DNA reads TGTGCCAGCAGTTACTCAGCCGGGAGTCCAAGGGGCTACAATGAGCAGTTCTTC. This codes for CASSYSAGSPRGYNEQFF.